This T cell receptor beta chain derives from a study of T cell responses to AZD1222 COVID-19 vaccine. The V end was cut by 5 bases, the J end by 1 base, with 22 bases between. Germline CDR1 and CDR2: SGHAT and FQNNGV. The CDR3 extends over 18 amino acids. The assay was immunoSEQ multiplex PCR, and TCRdb's table has in-frame clones only and misses some. Of approximately 79,000 clones in the sample, 70% to 90% are singletons; the top ten hold 6% to 9%. This clone was observed once. This TCR derives from an adult in good health. The chain links TRBV11-2 to TRBJ2-3; tentatively, D is TRBD2 (6 bases). The starting material was peripheral blood, obtained on day 0 of AZD1222 vaccination. CDR3 DNA: TGTGCCAGCAGCCCATCACGAGCGGGTCTTTGGGGCACAGATACGCAGTATTTT. It is translated as CASSPSRAGLWGTDTQYF. Complete variable domain (other parts from reference TRBV11-2 and TRBJ2-3): EAGVAQSPRYKIIEKRQSVAFWCNPISGHATLYWYQQILGQGPKLLIQFQNNGVVDDSQLPKDRFSAERLKGVDSTLKIQPAKLEDSAVYLCASSPSRAGLWGTDTQYFGPGTRLTVL.